One sample yielded the 18 T cell receptor beta chains listed below, sequenced in a study of vaccination and CD4 T cells after COVID-19. Treatment denoted: approximately nine-day PBMC culture with coronavirus spike peptide pools or control peptides (ViraFEST assay). The Oncomine TCR Beta short-read assay was what sequenced the DNA obtained from cultured CD4+ T cells. TCRdb fed the PCR reads into MiXCR, producing one record per CDR3 protein. This table holds about 18,000 distinct CDR3 sequences, roughly 50% found once. The antigens for these receptors are not known. Specimen: CD4+ T cells from blood, cultured in vitro. The origin of the receptors is a human donor who had recovered from COVID-19.

This clonotype has a handful of counts. The genes are TRBV6-1 and TRBJ1-2, with D unresolved. CDR3 length: 15 amino acids. Trimming pared 3 bases from V and 3 bases from J, leaving 14 bases between. In germline, CDR1 is MNHNS, CDR2 SASEGT. CDR3 protein: CASSDPGRGDYGYTF. DNA for the CDR3: TGTGCCAGCAGTGATCCCGGTCGTGGGGACTATGGCTACACCTTC.

V gene TRBV20-1 combines with J gene TRBJ2-3; 10 bases are shared with TRBD2. The CDR3 totals 17 residues. V lost 6 bases, J lost 3 bases, and 15 bases stayed unmatched. Per germline, CDR1 DFQATT and CDR2 SNEGSKA (reference sequence). This CDR3 is CSAQDWLAGEGTDTQYF. The CDR3 DNA sequence: TGCAGTGCGCAAGATTGGCTAGCGGGAGAAGGGACAGATACGCAGTATTTT.

The genes are TRBV12-3 or TRBV12-4 and TRBJ1-5, with D possibly being TRBD1 (5 bases). The CDR3 spans 13 residues. Trimming pared 4 bases from V and 5 bases from J, leaving 9 bases between. The CDR3 sequence: CASSWTHDQPQHF. The CDR3, as DNA: TGTGCCAGCAGTTGGACACATGATCAGCCCCAGCATTTT.

In its sample, this clonotype was seen a few times. The chain has TRBV10-2 and TRBJ1-5; D is ambiguous. Trimming removed 8 bases at V and 6 bases at J, with 11 bases between. The CDR3 consists of 12 residues. CDR1 is WSHSY, CDR2 SAAADI, per germline. This CDR3 reads CASQSGGQPQHF. The DNA of the CDR3 is TGCGCCAGCCAAAGCGGCGGTCAGCCCCAGCATTTT.

The chain recombines TRBV18 with TRBJ2-6; perhaps TRBD2 as D (5 bases). Germline V CDR1 and CDR2: KGHSH, LQKENI. The CDR3 is 16 residues long. V was trimmed by 3 bases and J by 4 bases, leaving 13 bases between them. CDR3 nucleotide sequence: TGTGCCAGCTCACCGACGAGGGTAGCCGGGGCCAACGTCCTGACTTTC. It encodes CASSPTRVAGANVLTF.

V gene TRBV7-9 combines with J gene TRBJ1-2; tentative D call: TRBD1 (5 bases). The CDR3 contains 14 residues. Germline V CDR1 and CDR2: SEHNR, FQNEAQ (reference sequence). V was pared by 1 base and J by 4 bases, with 10 bases between. The chain's CDR3 is CASSLVMGGYGYTF. Written as DNA, the CDR3 is TGTGCCAGCAGCTTAGTTATGGGGGGCTATGGCTACACCTTC.

This clonotype was detected once. This chain connects TRBV5-6 to TRBJ2-5; possibly TRBD2 for D (5 bases). CDR1 and CDR2 from the germline V gene are SGHDT and YYEEEE. CDR3 length: 16 residues. Trimming left V 0 bases short and J 5 bases short, with 17 bases between. The CDR3 loop reads CASSLEAAYPRETQYF. CDR3 sequence (DNA): TGTGCCAGCAGCTTGGAAGCGGCCTATCCCCGGGAGACCCAGTACTTC.

This rearrangement joins TRBV28 to TRBJ1-2, with D possibly being TRBD1 (6 bases). This CDR3 is built from 14 residues. V was pared by 5 bases and J by 3 bases, with 13 bases between. The germline CDR1 and CDR2 sequences are MDHEN and SYDVKM. DNA for the CDR3: TGTGCCAGCAGTGGGGGGGCGCGGGACTATGGCTACACCTTC. Residues: CASSGGARDYGYTF.

J is TRBJ1-2 and V is TRBV18; D is unclear. Germline values: CDR1 KGHSH, CDR2 LQKENI. V was cut by 4 bases and J by 10 bases, with 16 bases left in between. This CDR3 has 13 amino acids. The DNA of the CDR3 is TGTGCCAGCTCACGGGCCCCTCAAGATGACTACACCTTC. Its protein is CASSRAPQDDYTF. The variable domain in full, completed from reference TRBV18 and TRBJ1-2, reads NAGVMQNPRHLVRRRGQEARLRCSPMKGHSHVYWYRQLPEEGLKFMVYLQKENIIDESGMPKERFSAEFPKEGPSILRIQQVVRGDSAAYFCASSRAPQDDYTFGSGTRLTVV.

The rearrangement links TRBV30 to TRBJ1-5, with TRBD1 matching 8 bases. This CDR3 has 13 amino acids. In germline, CDR1 is GTSNPN, CDR2 SVGIG (reference sequence). J gave up 7 bases and V 5 bases, and 7 bases lay outside the gene matches. The CDR3 is CAWAGTGGQPQHF. The CDR3 DNA follows: TGTGCCTGGGCAGGGACAGGCGGGCAGCCCCAGCATTTT.

J is TRBJ1-2 and V is TRBV6-1, with a tentative D call TRBD1 (6 bases). The CDR3 spans 16 residues. Germline CDR1 is MNHNS and CDR2 is SASEGT. Trimming took off 8 bases at V and 5 bases at J, with 24 bases between the two ends. CDR3 sequence (DNA): TGTGCCAGCTTAGGCTTTGTCGGCAGGGGAAAATATGGCTACACCTTC. Amino acids: CASLGFVGRGKYGYTF.

In this sample, this clonotype turned up a few times. The chain combines TRBV7-2 with TRBJ2-2; 7 nucleotides agree with TRBD1. J gave up 1 base and V 3 bases, and 11 bases lay outside the gene matches. Germline lookup yields CDR1 SGHTA and CDR2 FQGNSA. CDR3 size: 18 residues. This CDR3 reads CASSFNRGPRGNTGELFF. The CDR3 DNA is TGTGCCAGCAGCTTTAACAGGGGCCCCCGTGGGAACACCGGGGAGCTGTTTTTT.

This clonotype came up a few times. The gene calls are TRBV10-3 and TRBJ1-2; 7 bases line up with TRBD1. With 8 bases clipped from V and 3 bases from J, the junction kept 6 bases outside the gene matches. This CDR3 is 13 amino acids long. Looked up from germline, CDR1 is ENHRY and CDR2 is SYGVKD. The CDR3, as DNA: TGTGCCATCTCCCTCGGGACAGACTATGGCTACACCTTC. Protein: CAISLGTDYGYTF.

The chain uses TRBV6-1 and TRBJ2-5; the match to TRBD1 covers 10 bases. With V trimmed by 10 bases and J by 9 bases, 11 bases remained unmatched. Germline CDR1 is MNHNS and CDR2 is SASEGT. The CDR3 is made up of 13 amino acids. The CDR3 loop is CANRDRGSESQYF. CDR3 nucleotide sequence: TGTGCCAACCGGGACAGGGGTTCGGAGTCCCAGTACTTC.

This chain links TRBV20-1 with TRBJ2-3, with 7 bases identical to TRBD2. This CDR3 spans 15 amino acids. Per germline, CDR1 DFQATT and CDR2 SNEGSKA (reference sequence). V gave up 0 bases and J gave up 7 bases; unmatched junction bases: 10. CDR3 coding DNA: TGCAGTGCTAGAGAATCGGGCGGGAGTTACCATACGCAGTATTTT. Protein: CSARESGGSYHTQYF.

The CDR3 region has the DNA TGTGCCTGGAGCTACAACGGCGAGGGAAATCAGCCCCAGCATTTT. This encodes CAWSYNGEGNQPQHF. The chain links TRBV30 to TRBJ1-5, with D unresolved. This CDR3 is 15 amino acids long. Germline V gene lookup returns CDR1 GTSNPN and CDR2 SVGIG (reference sequence). V was shortened by 3 bases and J by 4 bases, with 16 bases between the two germline ends.

This sequence joins TRBV18 and TRBJ1-1; 7 positions agree with TRBD1. V shed 6 bases and J 8 bases; nucleotides not matched to a gene: 6. The CDR3 runs to 12 residues. The germline V gene has CDR1 KGHSH and CDR2 LQKENI. Here the CDR3 DNA reads TGTGCCAGCTCCCCTGGACAGGCCGAAGCTTTCTTT. This gives the protein CASSPGQAEAFF. Supplemented by reference TRBV18 and TRBJ1-1, the full variable domain reads NAGVMQNPRHLVRRRGQEARLRCSPMKGHSHVYWYRQLPEEGLKFMVYLQKENIIDESGMPKERFSAEFPKEGPSILRIQQVVRGDSAAYFCASSPGQAEAFFGQGTRLTVV.

This clonotype was counted only a few times. The J gene is TRBJ2-5, the V gene TRBV19, with 10 positions matching TRBD2. The CDR3 spans 15 residues. Germline V gene lookup returns CDR1 LNHDA and CDR2 SQIVND (reference sequence). The trim removed 2 bases at V and 4 bases at J, leaving 4 bases unmatched. The CDR3 DNA sequence: TGTGCCAGTAGTATAATAGCGGGAGGTAGAGAGACCCAGTACTTC. Translation: CASSIIAGGRETQYF. The variable domain in full, completed from reference TRBV19 and TRBJ2-5, reads DGGITQSPKYLFRKEGQNVTLSCEQNLNHDAMYWYRQDPGQGLRLIYYSQIVNDFQKGDIAEGYSVSREKKESFPLTVTSAQKNPTAFYLCASSIIAGGRETQYFGPGTRLLVL.